These 15 T cell receptor beta chains came from one sample sequenced in a study of blood T cell repertoires in COVID-19. Only in-frame clones appear in the TCRdb table, and some are missing; sequencing was by immunoSEQ multiplex PCR. The sample lists roughly 130,000 clones, around 90% seen once, with under 4.5% in the top ten. Source material: peripheral blood. The receptors derive from a man aged 50-59 years with active COVID-19.

The V call is TRBV27, the J call TRBJ1-1; the D gene is possibly TRBD1 (5 bases). This CDR3 has 13 residues. Germline CDR1 MNHEY, CDR2 SMNVEV (reference sequence). Deletions cut 5 bases from V and 5 bases from J, with 12 bases between. The CDR3 DNA is TGTGCCAGCAGTAAACAGGAGATAACTGAAGCTTTCTTT. As protein: CASSKQEITEAFF.

V usage is TRBV7-8 and J usage is TRBJ2-1, with a tentative D call TRBD1 (6 bases). V lost 5 bases and J 0 bases, leaving 17 bases between the germline ends. The germline CDR1 and CDR2 sequences are SGHVS and FQNEAQ. The CDR3 is 17 amino acids. The CDR3 region is CASSPWTALSSYNEQFF. CDR3 coding DNA: TGTGCCAGCAGCCCCTGGACAGCACTCAGCTCCTACAATGAGCAGTTCTTC.

V and J are TRBV12-3 or TRBV12-4 and TRBJ1-5, with TRBD1 as a possible D gene (6 bases). The CDR3 has 13 amino acids. Trimming removed 3 bases at V and 4 bases at J, with 7 bases between. The CDR3 DNA follows: TGTGCCAGCAGTTTGACAGGTAATCAGCCCCAGCATTTT. Translating gives CASSLTGNQPQHF.

This chain uses TRBV6-2 or TRBV6-3 with TRBJ2-7; weak D call: TRBD2 (5 bases). This CDR3 is built from 15 residues. The germline V gene has CDR1 MNHEY and CDR2 SVGEGT. Trimming pared 0 bases from V and 3 bases from J, leaving 12 bases between. CDR3 in amino acids: CASSYSSTLVYEQYV. DNA of the CDR3: TGTGCCAGCAGTTACTCGAGTACACTAGTCTACGAGCAGTACGTC.

This chain connects TRBV11-2 to TRBJ2-7, with 8 bases that match TRBD1. CDR3 length equals 14 residues. The germline gives CDR1 SGHAT, CDR2 FQNNGV. V dropped 5 bases and J dropped 2; count of bases not matched to a gene: 5. The CDR3 loop reads CASSLPGGAYEQYF. Here the CDR3 DNA reads TGTGCCAGCAGCCTCCCAGGGGGCGCCTACGAGCAGTACTTC.

The V call is TRBV5-8, the J call TRBJ2-7; 10 bases line up with TRBD1. V was clipped by 3 bases and J by 3 bases; unmatched bases: 9. Germline CDR1 is SGHTS and CDR2 is YDEGEE. This CDR3 is built from 16 residues. DNA of the CDR3: TGTGCCAGCAGCTCCTGGGGGACAGGGGACAGCTACGAGCAGTACTTC. Protein product: CASSSWGTGDSYEQYF.

The CDR3: CASTLEGNLHEAFF. The CDR3 region has the DNA TGTGCCAGCACCCTGGAGGGGAACCTACATGAAGCTTTCTTT. The chain is built from TRBV6-5 and TRBJ1-1, with a weak D call TRBD1 (5 bases). The V and J ends lost 7 bases and 7 bases respectively, with 19 bases between them. The CDR3 is 14 residues long. CDR1 and CDR2 (germline): MNHEY, SVGAGI.

This rearrangement joins TRBV19 to TRBJ1-6; 7 nucleotides align to TRBD1. There are 16 residues in the CDR3. Germline values: CDR1 LNHDA, CDR2 SQIVND (reference sequence). The ends lost 5 bases at V and 4 bases at J; junction bases unmatched: 8. The CDR3 sequence is CASSSSQGQYNSPLHF. CDR3 DNA: TGTGCCAGTAGTTCCTCACAGGGACAGTATAATTCACCCCTCCACTTT.

The CDR3 loop reads CATGGQGNTGELFF. CDR3 DNA sequence: TGTGCCACCGGGGGACAAGGGAACACCGGGGAGCTGTTTTTT. The chain combines TRBV24-1 with TRBJ2-2, with a weak D call TRBD1 (6 bases). The CDR3 runs 14 residues. CDR1 and CDR2 from the germline V gene are KGHDR and SFDVKD. V lost 9 bases and J 1 base, leaving 11 bases between the germline ends.

The chain links TRBV28 to TRBJ2-7, with D tentatively TRBD2 (6 bases). The V and J ends lost 7 bases and 6 bases respectively, with 22 bases between them. Germline V CDR1 and CDR2: MDHEN, SYDVKM. This CDR3 comprises 15 residues. CDR3 DNA sequence: TGTGCCAGCACCCCTGGGGAGGCCTCCGCAACCGAGCAGTACGTC. As protein: CASTPGEASATEQYV.

This chain uses TRBV5-1 with TRBJ2-3; 8 bases match TRBD2. V dropped 8 bases and J dropped 7; count of bases not matched to a gene: 15. The CDR3 loop spans 15 amino acids. The V gene's germline CDR1 is SGHRS and CDR2 YFSETQ. The CDR3 bases are TGCGCCAGTGACCAAGACGGGACTAGGTTATATACGCAGTATTTT. It codes for CASDQDGTRLYTQYF.

The rearrangement uses TRBV3-1 (or the pseudogene TRBV3-2) and TRBJ2-1; TRBD2 matches 7 bases. Trimming removed 4 bases from V and 6 bases from J; junction bases left unmatched: 9. Germline V gene lookup returns CDR1 LGHDT and CDR2 YNNKEL (reference sequence). The CDR3 is 15 residues long. For the CDR3, the DNA is TGTGCCAGCAGCCGGGGAGGGTTGGCTGTCAATGAGCAGTTCTTC. Protein product: CASSRGGLAVNEQFF.

This sequence joins TRBV18 and TRBJ2-2, with 8 bases fitting TRBD1. After removal of 3 bases from V and 4 bases from J, the junction contained 4 bases not matched to a gene. This CDR3 is 15 amino acids long. Germline-derived CDR1 and CDR2 are KGHSH and LQKENI. The CDR3 DNA reads TGTGCCAGCTCACCTCGGACAGGGACCACCGGGGAGCTGTTTTTT. It codes for CASSPRTGTTGELFF.

The J gene is TRBJ1-2, the V gene TRBV27, with TRBD1 as a possible D gene (5 bases). Germline values: CDR1 MNHEY, CDR2 SMNVEV (reference sequence). Trimming cost V 3 bases and J 2 bases, with 7 bases left between them. This CDR3 has 13 amino acids. CDR3 in amino acids: CASSLGRNYGYTF. The DNA of the CDR3 is TGTGCCAGCAGTTTGGGGCGGAACTATGGCTACACCTTC.

J is TRBJ2-3 and V is TRBV5-6, with D tentatively TRBD2 (6 bases). The germline gives CDR1 SGHDT, CDR2 YYEEEE. This CDR3 has 16 amino acids. V was trimmed by 4 bases and J by 1 base, leaving 16 bases between them. Here the CDR3 DNA reads TGTGCCAGCAGCACCAGCACGGGAGCCGGCACAGATACGCAGTATTTT. Translating gives CASSTSTGAGTDTQYF.